This T cell receptor beta chain emerged from a study of spatial heterogeneity in lung cancer. This clonotype is termed medium-sized. This beta chain represents an off-target read in a library built for alpha chains; its size is of limited meaning. TCRdb used MiXCR to reprocess the 5' RACE reads, holding one entry per CDR3 protein. The data contain about 9,700 distinct CDR3 sequences, approximately 3.9% of them singletons. Time point: blood taken at disease recurrence. Unsorted whole RNA samples from tumor, nontumor lung or frozen PBMC were sequenced. The CDR3 covers 12 residues. The germline gives CDR1 MDHEN, CDR2 SYDVKM. V lost 6 bases and J 2 bases, leaving 7 bases between the germline ends.

The chain links TRBV28 to TRBJ1-2; no clear D gene. This sequence originates from a female donor with early-stage non-small cell lung cancer. The starting material was PBMCs, obtained at recurrence. This CDR3 reads CASSYLNYGYTF. CDR3 bases: TGTGCCAGCAGCTACCTGAACTATGGCTACACCTTC.